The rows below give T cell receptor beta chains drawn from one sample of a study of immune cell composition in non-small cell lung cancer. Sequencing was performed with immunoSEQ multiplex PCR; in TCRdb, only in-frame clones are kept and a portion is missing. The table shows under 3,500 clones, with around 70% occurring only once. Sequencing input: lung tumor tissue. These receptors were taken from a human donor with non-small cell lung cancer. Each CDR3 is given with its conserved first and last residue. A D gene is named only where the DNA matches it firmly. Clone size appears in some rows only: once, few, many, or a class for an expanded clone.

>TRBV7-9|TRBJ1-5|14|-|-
CASSWGGRGQPQHF
TGTGCCAGCAGCTGGGGGGGGCGAGGACAGCCCCAGCATTTT
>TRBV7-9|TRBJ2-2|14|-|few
CASQPPSATGELFF
TGTGCCAGCCAACCACCCAGTGCTACCGGGGAGCTGTTTTTT
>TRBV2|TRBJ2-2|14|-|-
CASSESWGAGELFF
TGTGCCAGCAGTGAAAGCTGGGGAGCCGGGGAGCTGTTTTTT
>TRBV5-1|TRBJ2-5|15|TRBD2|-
CASSFSGGAIETQYF
TGCGCCAGCAGCTTTAGCGGGGGGGCGATAGAGACCCAGTACTTC
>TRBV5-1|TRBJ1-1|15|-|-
CASSLTPGSGTEAFF
TGCGCCAGCAGCTTGACTCCCGGGAGTGGGACTGAAGCTTTCTTT
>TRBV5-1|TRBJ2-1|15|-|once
CASSLMGAGYNEQFF
TGCGCCAGCAGCTTGATGGGGGCCGGGTACAATGAGCAGTTCTTC
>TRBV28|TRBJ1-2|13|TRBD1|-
CASSSQGVYGYTF
TGTGCCAGCAGTTCCCAGGGGGTCTATGGCTACACCTTC
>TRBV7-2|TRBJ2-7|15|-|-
CASSLTARGTYEQYF
TGTGCCAGCAGCTTAACGGCCCGGGGTACCTACGAGCAGTACTTC
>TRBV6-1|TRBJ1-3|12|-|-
CASSPQRNTIYF
TGTGCCAGCAGTCCCCAGAGGAACACCATATATTTT
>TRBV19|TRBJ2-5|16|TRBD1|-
CASREPGQGKQETQYF
TGTGCCAGTAGGGAACCGGGACAGGGGAAACAAGAGACCCAGTACTTC
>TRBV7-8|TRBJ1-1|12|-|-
CASSSMNTEAFF
TGTGCCAGCAGCTCCATGAACACTGAAGCTTTCTTT
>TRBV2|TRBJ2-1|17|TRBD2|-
CASRTMAGGSSYNEQFF
TGTGCCAGCAGGACGATGGCGGGGGGAAGCTCCTACAATGAGCAGTTCTTC
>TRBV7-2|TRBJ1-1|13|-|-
CASSLGRAGGAFF
TGTGCCAGCAGCCTTGGCAGGGCGGGAGGAGCTTTCTTT
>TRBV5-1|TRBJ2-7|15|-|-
CASSLDAKLSYEQYF
TGCGCCAGCAGCTTGGACGCAAAGCTCTCCTACGAGCAGTACTTC
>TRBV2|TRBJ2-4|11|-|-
CASADKNIQYF
TGTGCCAGCGCAGATAAAAACATTCAGTACTTC
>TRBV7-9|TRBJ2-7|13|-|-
CASSLASSGEQYF
TGTGCCAGCAGCTTAGCGAGTTCAGGCGAGCAGTACTTC
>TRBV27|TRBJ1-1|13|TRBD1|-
CASSSGQGTEAFF
TGTGCCAGCAGTTCCGGACAGGGCACTGAAGCTTTCTTT